This TCR beta chain stems from a study of blood T cell repertoires in COVID-19. For the study at large: The United States, Italy and Spain provided the acute and convalescent COVID-19 samples. Nucleic acid was either cDNA or gDNA, and it came from T cells, B-cell-depleted T cells, or PBMCs.

This clone was counted a few times. Germline trimming cut 5 bases from V and 9 bases from J; bases unmatched to any gene: 9. CDR1 is LGHNA, CDR2 YNFKEQ, per germline. CDR3 length: 16 amino acids. Repertoires were generated with immunoSEQ multiplex PCR, while TCRdb's copy carries only in-frame clones and drops some. This sample carries just under 80,000 clones, more than 75% of them seen once, and the ten largest clones take approximately 12%. The chain carries TRBV4-2 and TRBJ1-6; 11 positions agree with TRBD1. Sequenced material: peripheral blood. This TCR derives from a human donor in a cohort sampled during active COVID-19. CDR3 sequence reads: CASSDRLGTGGSPLHF. The DNA for the CDR3 is TGTGCCAGCAGCGATCGATTGGGGACAGGGGGTTCACCCCTCCACTTT.